This T cell receptor beta chain was recorded in a study of CD8 T cells in acute hepatitis C reinfection. General observations from the study: NS3-1073 specific cells were too rare to sort at chronic follow-up. Preferential TRBV04 and TRBV06 usage appeared in all groups and was not explained by the naive pool.

CDR1 is MNHEY and CDR2 is SMNVEV in the germline V gene (reference sequence). V lost 6 bases to trimming and J lost 1 base, with 10 bases between them. The CDR3 runs 14 residues. The time point denotes: acute HCV infection, within 168 days of estimated infection date. The hepatitis C virus-specific receptor repertoire was characterized directly ex vivo, with no prior expansion in culture. Sequencing was performed with immunoSEQ multiplex PCR; in TCRdb, only in-frame clones are kept and a portion is missing. The table has some 4,000 clones, roughly 40% seen once. This clone was seen a handful of times.

V is TRBV27 and J is TRBJ1-5, with no clear D. The source of this sequence is a young man with chronic hepatitis C. Here the sequenced sample was HCV NS3-1073 tetramer-sorted CD8+ T cells from PBMCs, taken during acute infection. The CDR3 loop is CASSPTPSNQPQHF. The CDR3 DNA reads as TGTGCCAGCAGCCCCACACCGAGCAATCAGCCCCAGCATTTT.